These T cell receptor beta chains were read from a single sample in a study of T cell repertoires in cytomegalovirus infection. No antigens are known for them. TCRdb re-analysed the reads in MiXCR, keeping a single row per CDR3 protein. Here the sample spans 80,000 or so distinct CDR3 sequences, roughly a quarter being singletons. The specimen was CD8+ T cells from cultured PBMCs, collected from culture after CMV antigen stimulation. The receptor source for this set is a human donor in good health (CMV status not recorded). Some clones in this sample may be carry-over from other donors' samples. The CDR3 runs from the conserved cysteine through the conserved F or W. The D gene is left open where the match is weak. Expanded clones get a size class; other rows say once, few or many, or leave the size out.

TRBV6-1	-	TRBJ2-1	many	CASSERVGSNEQFF	TGTGCCAGCAGTGAAAGGGTAGGGAGCAATGAGCAGTTCTTC
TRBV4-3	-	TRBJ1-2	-	CASSQDQSGYGYTF	TGCGCCAGCAGCCAAGATCAGTCTGGTTATGGCTACACCTTC
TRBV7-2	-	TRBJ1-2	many	CASSPSYAGYGYTF	TGTGCCAGCAGCCCATCCTACGCAGGATATGGCTACACCTTC
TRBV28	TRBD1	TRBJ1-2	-	CASSLRAGGYYGYTF	TGTGCCAGCAGTTTAAGGGCAGGGGGGTACTATGGCTACACCTTC
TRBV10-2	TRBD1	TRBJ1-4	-	CASSTGAEDEKLFF	TGCGCCAGCAGTACAGGGGCTGAGGATGAAAAACTGTTTTTT
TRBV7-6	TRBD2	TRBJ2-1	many	CASSRTSGSNYNEQFF	TGTGCCAGCAGTCGGACTAGCGGGAGTAATTACAATGAGCAGTTCTTC
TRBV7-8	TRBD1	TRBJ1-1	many	CASSSGQGARGTEAFF	TGTGCCAGCAGCTCGGGACAGGGGGCGCGAGGAACTGAAGCTTTCTTT
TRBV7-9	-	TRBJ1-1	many	CASSLDALLAFF	TGTGCCAGCAGCTTAGATGCCTTATTGGCTTTCTTT
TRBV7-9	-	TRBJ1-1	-	CASSERGEAFF	TGTGCCAGCAGCGAACGGGGTGAAGCTTTCTTT
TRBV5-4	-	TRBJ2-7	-	CASSQTGGGRSYEQYF	TGTGCCAGCAGCCAGACTGGGGGGGGCCGCTCCTACGAGCAGTACTTC
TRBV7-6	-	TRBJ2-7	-	CVSSPGVGYEQYF	TGTGTCAGCAGCCCAGGAGTGGGCTACGAGCAGTACTTC
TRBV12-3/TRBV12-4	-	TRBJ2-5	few	CASSAYQETQYF	TGTGCCAGCAGTGCCTACCAAGAGACCCAGTACTTC
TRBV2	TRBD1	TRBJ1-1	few	CASSEDRGQGEAFF	TGTGCCAGCAGTGAAGACAGGGGGCAAGGCGAAGCTTTCTTT
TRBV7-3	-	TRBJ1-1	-	CANSSRMGGVGTEAFF	TGTGCCAACAGCTCCCGAATGGGGGGGGTGGGGACTGAAGCTTTCTTT
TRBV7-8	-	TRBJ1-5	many	CASSATGKNQPQHF	TGTGCCAGCAGCGCGACAGGTAAAAATCAGCCCCAGCATTTT
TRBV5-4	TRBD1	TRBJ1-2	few	CASSKGQGMDGYTF	TGTGCCAGCAGCAAAGGACAGGGTATGGATGGCTACACCTTC
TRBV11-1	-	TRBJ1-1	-	CASSFHSNTEAFF	TGTGCCAGCAGCTTCCATTCGAACACTGAAGCTTTCTTT
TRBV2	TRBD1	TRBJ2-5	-	CASSEQGASETQYF	TGTGCCAGCAGTGAACAGGGGGCGTCGGAGACCCAGTACTTC
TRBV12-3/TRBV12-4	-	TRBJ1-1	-	CATGASNTEAFF	TGTGCCACCGGGGCCTCGAACACTGAAGCTTTCTTT
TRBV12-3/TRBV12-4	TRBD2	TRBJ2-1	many	CASRTLAGVTRSYNEQFF	TGTGCCAGCAGGACACTAGCGGGAGTCACCCGCTCCTACAATGAGCAGTTCTTC
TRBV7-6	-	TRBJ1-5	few	CASSQGGDNQPQHF	TGTGCCAGCAGCCAGGGAGGGGACAATCAGCCCCAGCATTTT
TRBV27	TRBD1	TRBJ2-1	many	CASSLRGPSDEQFF	TGTGCCAGCAGTTTGAGGGGGCCCTCGGATGAGCAGTTCTTC
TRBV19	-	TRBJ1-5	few	CASRQPYQPQHF	TGTGCCAGTAGACAGCCGTATCAGCCCCAGCATTTT
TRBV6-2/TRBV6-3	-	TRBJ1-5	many	CASSAPGGAWNQPQHF	TGTGCCAGCAGTGCACCAGGAGGGGCTTGGAATCAGCCCCAGCATTTT
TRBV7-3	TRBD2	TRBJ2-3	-	CASSLSGGSGDTQYF	TGTGCCAGCAGCTTAAGCGGGGGGTCGGGAGATACGCAGTATTTT
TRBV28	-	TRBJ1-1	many	CASSLIPGGLNTEAFF	TGTGCCAGCAGTTTGATACCCGGGGGCCTGAACACTGAAGCTTTCTTT
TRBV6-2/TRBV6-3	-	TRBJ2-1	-	CASSYSGAITSYNEQFF	TGTGCCAGCAGTTACTCGGGGGCGATAACCTCCTACAATGAGCAGTTCTTC
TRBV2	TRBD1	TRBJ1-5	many	CASSPMGGTESIRKHF	TGTGCCAGCAGTCCCATGGGGGGGACAGAATCAATCCGAAAGCATTTT
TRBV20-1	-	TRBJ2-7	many	CSARDRGGIVSYEQYF	TGCAGTGCTAGAGATCGAGGAGGGATTGTCTCCTACGAGCAGTACTTC
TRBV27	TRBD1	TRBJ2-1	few	CASRQGTNEQFF	TGTGCCAGCAGACAGGGGACGAATGAGCAGTTCTTC
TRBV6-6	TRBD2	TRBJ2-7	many	CASSYTSQREGRYEQYF	TGTGCCAGCAGTTACACCAGCCAGCGGGAGGGCCGATACGAGCAGTACTTC
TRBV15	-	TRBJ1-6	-	CATSRDTGTNSPLHF	TGTGCCACCAGCAGAGATACAGGGACAAATTCACCCCTCCACTTT
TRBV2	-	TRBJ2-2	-	CASWTYTGELFF	TGTGCCAGCTGGACCTACACCGGGGAGCTGTTTTTT
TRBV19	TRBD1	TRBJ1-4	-	CASSGTGLLATNEKLFF	TGTGCCAGTAGCGGGACAGGGCTCCTTGCAACTAATGAAAAACTGTTTTTT
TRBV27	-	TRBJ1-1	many	CASRMGIGLNTEAFF	TGTGCCAGCAGAATGGGGATAGGGTTGAACACTGAAGCTTTCTTT
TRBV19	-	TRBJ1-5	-	CASSPPGNQPQHF	TGTGCCAGTAGTCCCCCGGGTAATCAGCCCCAGCATTTT
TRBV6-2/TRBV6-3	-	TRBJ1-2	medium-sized	CASSLGDRGYTF	TGTGCCAGCAGCCTCGGGGACCGGGGCTACACCTTC
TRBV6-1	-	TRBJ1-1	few	CASSDRYGGTEAFF	TGTGCCAGCAGTGACCGGTACGGCGGAACTGAAGCTTTCTTT
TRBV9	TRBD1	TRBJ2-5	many	CASSPIGQGAPETQYF	TGTGCCAGCAGCCCGATCGGACAGGGGGCGCCGGAGACCCAGTACTTC
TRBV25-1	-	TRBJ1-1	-	CASSDRGNAEAFF	TGTGCCAGCAGTGACAGGGGTAACGCTGAAGCTTTCTTT
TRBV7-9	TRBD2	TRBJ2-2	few	CASRRSSSGRANGELFF	TGTGCCAGCAGGAGGTCCTCTAGCGGGAGGGCCAACGGGGAGCTGTTTTTT
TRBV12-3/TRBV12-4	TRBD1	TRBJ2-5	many	CASSRTGNIETQYF	TGTGCCAGCAGTCGGACAGGGAATATAGAGACCCAGTACTTC
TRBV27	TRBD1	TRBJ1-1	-	CASRFHTDSDRGGDTEAFF	TGTGCCAGCAGATTTCATACCGATTCGGACAGGGGAGGGGACACTGAAGCTTTCTTT
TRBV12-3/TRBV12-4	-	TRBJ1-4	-	CASSPRRGEKLFF	TGTGCCAGCAGTCCGCGGCGGGGTGAAAAACTGTTTTTT
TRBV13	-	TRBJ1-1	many	CASTQGIANWNTEAFF	TGTGCCAGCACGCAGGGGATTGCAAATTGGAACACTGAAGCTTTCTTT
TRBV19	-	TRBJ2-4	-	CASSPETGPLAKNIQYF	TGTGCCAGTAGTCCGGAAACAGGCCCCCTAGCCAAAAACATTCAGTACTTC
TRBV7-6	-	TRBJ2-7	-	CASSVTLGNEQYF	TGTGCCAGCAGCGTCACTCTGGGAAACGAGCAGTACTTC
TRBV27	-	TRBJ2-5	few	CASSLQGFGTQYF	TGTGCCAGCAGTTTACAGGGTTTTGGGACCCAGTACTTC
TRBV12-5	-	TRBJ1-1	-	CASGTPKAFF	TGTGCTAGTGGTACCCCAAAAGCTTTCTTT
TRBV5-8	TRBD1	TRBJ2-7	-	CASQGDLSLYEQYF	TGTGCCAGCCAGGGGGACCTCTCACTCTACGAGCAGTACTTC
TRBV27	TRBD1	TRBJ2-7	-	CAGSLSWTGVYEQYF	TGTGCCGGCAGTTTATCTTGGACAGGAGTCTACGAGCAGTACTTC
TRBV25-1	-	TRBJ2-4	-	CASSGSGGLAKNIQYF	TGTGCCAGCAGCGGATCAGGGGGACTGGCCAAAAACATTCAGTACTTC
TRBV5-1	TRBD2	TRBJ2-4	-	CASSLLAGANIQYF	TGCGCCAGCAGCTTGCTAGCGGGAGCAAACATTCAGTACTTC
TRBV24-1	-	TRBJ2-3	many	CATSDLSLDTQYF	TGTGCCACCAGTGATTTGTCCCTGGATACGCAGTATTTT